This is a list of T cell receptor beta chains from one sample in a study of OX40 agonist ivuxolimab in advanced cancers. Assay used: immunoSEQ multiplex PCR; TCRdb lists only in-frame clones, some missing. The sample records roughly 30,000 clones, approximately 91% being singletons. Specimen: CD4+ or CD8+ T cells sorted from blood, collected in a trial of the OX40 agonist ivuxolimab. These receptors all come from an adult with an advanced solid tumor such as melanoma, head and neck, liver or kidney cancer. CDR3s include the opening cysteine and the closing phenylalanine or tryptophan. Each record gives: D gene, J gene, clone size, V gene, CDR3 DNA, CDR3 protein. D genes are given only for firm matches. Rows give clone size only sometimes, using once, few, many, or a class for an expanded clone.

D: -; J: TRBJ2-1; size: -; V: TRBV4-2; DNA: TGTGCCAGCAGCCAAGAGAGTGGGGGAAACTACAATGAGCAGTTCTTC; CDR3: CASSQESGGNYNEQFF
D: -; J: TRBJ1-2; size: -; V: TRBV28; DNA: TGTGCCAGCAGTTTATCAGGGCTTCTCTATGGCTACACCTTC; CDR3: CASSLSGLLYGYTF
D: -; J: TRBJ2-7; size: -; V: TRBV13; DNA: TGTGCCAGCAGCTTAGAGGAGGCAGGGGTCTACGAGCAGTACTTC; CDR3: CASSLEEAGVYEQYF
D: -; J: TRBJ2-1; size: -; V: TRBV5-1; DNA: TGCGCCAGCAGCTTGGTCCAGGGGGGACTTGAGCAGTTCTTC; CDR3: CASSLVQGGLEQFF
D: -; J: TRBJ2-3; size: -; V: TRBV6-6; DNA: TGTGCCAGCAGTTACGGTGGCCCCTCCGCAACAGATACGCAGTATTTT; CDR3: CASSYGGPSATDTQYF
D: -; J: TRBJ1-5; size: -; V: TRBV6-5; DNA: TGTGCCAGCATGCCGGGGTCATTCGGCAATCAGCCCCAGCATTTT; CDR3: CASMPGSFGNQPQHF
D: TRBD1; J: TRBJ1-5; size: -; V: TRBV15; DNA: TGTGCCACCAGCAGAGATCTAGGGGGCCATCAGCCCCAGCATTTT; CDR3: CATSRDLGGHQPQHF
D: -; J: TRBJ1-3; size: -; V: TRBV9; DNA: TGTGCCAGCAGCGAGGGGACTGGCCCCAAGCTCATCTCTGGAAACACCATATATTTT; CDR3: CASSEGTGPKLISGNTIYF
D: -; J: TRBJ1-5; size: -; V: TRBV5-3; DNA: TGTGCCAGAAGCCCCCGCCGGGCAAATCAGCCCCAGCATTTT; CDR3: CARSPRRANQPQHF
D: -; J: TRBJ2-7; size: -; V: TRBV11-3; DNA: TGTGCCAGCAGCCAGGGACACCCTAGCGAGCAGTACTTC; CDR3: CASSQGHPSEQYF
D: -; J: TRBJ2-1; size: -; V: TRBV27; DNA: TGTGCCAGCAGTCTGGACTTCTACAATGAGCAGTTCTTC; CDR3: CASSLDFYNEQFF
D: TRBD2; J: TRBJ2-7; size: -; V: TRBV28; DNA: TGTGCCAGCAGCGCGGGAGCGGGAGGGAACACCTACGAGCAGTACTTC; CDR3: CASSAGAGGNTYEQYF
D: TRBD1; J: TRBJ2-5; size: -; V: TRBV19; DNA: TGTGCCAGTAGTATCGGACAGGGGGGATTGGTGACCCAGTACTTC; CDR3: CASSIGQGGLVTQYF
D: -; J: TRBJ2-2; size: few; V: TRBV10-3; DNA: TGTGCCATCAATTATAACACCGGGGAGCTGTTTTTT; CDR3: CAINYNTGELFF
D: TRBD2; J: TRBJ2-7; size: -; V: TRBV5-4; DNA: TGTGCCAGCAGCTTCCGGGGGGGCGAGCAGTACTTC; CDR3: CASSFRGGEQYF
D: TRBD1; J: TRBJ1-1; size: once; V: TRBV4-2; DNA: TGTGCCAGCAGCTTTACGGGACAGGGGCACACTGAAGCTTTCTTT; CDR3: CASSFTGQGHTEAFF
D: -; J: TRBJ1-4; size: -; V: TRBV5-5; DNA: TGTGCCAGCAGTCCGACAGTCAATGAAAAACTGTTTTTT; CDR3: CASSPTVNEKLFF
D: -; J: TRBJ1-1; size: -; V: TRBV28; DNA: TGTGCCAGCAGTTTTTTCGCGAGCACTGAAGCTTTCTTT; CDR3: CASSFFASTEAFF
D: -; J: TRBJ2-7; size: few; V: TRBV7-2; DNA: TGTGCCAGCAGCCTGAGCTCCTACGAGCAGTACTTC; CDR3: CASSLSSYEQYF
D: TRBD1; J: TRBJ2-7; size: -; V: TRBV9; DNA: TGTGCCAGCAGCTCAGGGGGACAGGGCGGCGAGCAGTACTTC; CDR3: CASSSGGQGGEQYF
D: TRBD1; J: TRBJ1-5; size: -; V: TRBV28; DNA: TGTGCCAGCAGTTTAAGGGACAGGGGTGGCCAGCCCCAGCATTTT; CDR3: CASSLRDRGGQPQHF
D: -; J: TRBJ2-2; size: -; V: TRBV5-6; DNA: TGTGCCAGCAGCTTGGCTGCCCCCGGGGAGCTGTTTTTT; CDR3: CASSLAAPGELFF
D: TRBD2; J: TRBJ2-1; size: -; V: TRBV11-1; DNA: TGTGCCAGCAGCTTAGCAGGACTAGCGGAGATCTCCTACAATGAGCAGTTCTTC; CDR3: CASSLAGLAEISYNEQFF
D: -; J: TRBJ2-1; size: -; V: TRBV19; DNA: TGTGCCAGTAGTTGGGTATCCGATGAGCAGTTCTTC; CDR3: CASSWVSDEQFF
D: -; J: TRBJ1-1; size: -; V: TRBV10-3; DNA: TGTGCCATCAGACAGGGTAACACTGAAGCTTTCTTT; CDR3: CAIRQGNTEAFF
D: -; J: TRBJ2-1; size: -; V: TRBV7-3; DNA: TGTGCCAGCAGCTTATATCCCGGGACGCGTCACAATGAGCAGTTCTTC; CDR3: CASSLYPGTRHNEQFF